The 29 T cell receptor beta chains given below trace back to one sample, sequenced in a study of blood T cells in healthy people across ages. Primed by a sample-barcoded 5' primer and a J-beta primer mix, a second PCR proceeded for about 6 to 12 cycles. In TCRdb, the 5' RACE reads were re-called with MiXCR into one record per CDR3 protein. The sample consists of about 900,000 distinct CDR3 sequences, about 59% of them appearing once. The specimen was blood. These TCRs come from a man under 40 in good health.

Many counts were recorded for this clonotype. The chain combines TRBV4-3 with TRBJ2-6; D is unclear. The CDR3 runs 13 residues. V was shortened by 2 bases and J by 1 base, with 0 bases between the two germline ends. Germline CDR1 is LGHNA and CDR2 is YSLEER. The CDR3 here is CASSQSGANVLTF. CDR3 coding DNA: TGCGCCAGCAGCCAATCTGGGGCCAACGTCCTGACTTTC.

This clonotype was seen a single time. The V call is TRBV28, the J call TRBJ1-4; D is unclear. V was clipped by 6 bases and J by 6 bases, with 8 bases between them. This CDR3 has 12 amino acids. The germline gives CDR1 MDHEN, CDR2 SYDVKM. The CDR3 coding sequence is TGTGCCAGCAGCGAGTTGGATGAAAAACTGTTTTTT. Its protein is CASSELDEKLFF. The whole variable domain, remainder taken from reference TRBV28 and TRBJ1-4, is DVKVTQSSRYLVKRTGEKVFLECVQDMDHENMFWYRQDPGLGLRLIYFSYDVKMKEKGDIPEGYSVSREKKERFSLILESASTNQTSMYLCASSELDEKLFFGSGTQLSVL.

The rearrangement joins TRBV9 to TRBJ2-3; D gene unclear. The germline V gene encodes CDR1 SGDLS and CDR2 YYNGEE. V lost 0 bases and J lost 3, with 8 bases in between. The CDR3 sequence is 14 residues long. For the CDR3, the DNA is TGTGCCAGCAGCGTAGCTTTTCAGACAGATACGCAGTATTTT. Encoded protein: CASSVAFQTDTQYF.

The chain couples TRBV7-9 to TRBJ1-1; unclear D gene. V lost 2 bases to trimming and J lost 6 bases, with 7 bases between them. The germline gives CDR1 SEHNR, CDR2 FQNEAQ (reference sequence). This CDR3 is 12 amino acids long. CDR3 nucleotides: TGTGCCAGCAGCTTAAGCGCTTCTGAAGCTTTCTTT. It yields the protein CASSLSASEAFF.

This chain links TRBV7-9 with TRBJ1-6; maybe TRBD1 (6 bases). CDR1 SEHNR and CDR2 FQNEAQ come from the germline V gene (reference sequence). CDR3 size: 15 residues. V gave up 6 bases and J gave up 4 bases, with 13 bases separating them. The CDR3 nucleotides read TGTGCCAGCAGTTTCGCGGGACAATATAATTCACCCCTCCACTTT. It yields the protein CASSFAGQYNSPLHF.

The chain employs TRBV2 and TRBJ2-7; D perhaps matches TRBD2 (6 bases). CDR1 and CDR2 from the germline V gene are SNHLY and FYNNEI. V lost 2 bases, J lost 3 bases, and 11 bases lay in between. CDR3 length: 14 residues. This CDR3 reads CASSEKPGGYEQYF. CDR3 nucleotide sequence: TGTGCCAGCAGTGAAAAACCCGGGGGCTACGAGCAGTACTTC.

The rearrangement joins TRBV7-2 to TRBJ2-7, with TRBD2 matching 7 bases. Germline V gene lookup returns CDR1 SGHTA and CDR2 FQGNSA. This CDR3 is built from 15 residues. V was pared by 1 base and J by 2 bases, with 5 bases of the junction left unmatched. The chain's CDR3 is CASSLGLAETYEQYF. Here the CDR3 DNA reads TGTGCCAGCAGCTTAGGGCTAGCGGAAACCTACGAGCAGTACTTC.

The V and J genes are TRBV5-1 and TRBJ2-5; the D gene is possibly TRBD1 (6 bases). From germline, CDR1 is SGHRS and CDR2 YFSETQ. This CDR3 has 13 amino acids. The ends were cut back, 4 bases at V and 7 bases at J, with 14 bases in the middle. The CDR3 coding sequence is TGCGCCAGCAGCGAAGGACAGAGAGGGACCCAGTACTTC. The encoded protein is CASSEGQRGTQYF.

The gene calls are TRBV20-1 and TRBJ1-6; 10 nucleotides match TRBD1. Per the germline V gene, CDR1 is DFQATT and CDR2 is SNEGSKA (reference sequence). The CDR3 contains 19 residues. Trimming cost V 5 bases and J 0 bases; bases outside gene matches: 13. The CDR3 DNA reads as TGCAGTGCTCGACAGGGGGCCGGACCAACGAGCTCCTATAATTCACCCCTCCACTTT. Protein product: CSARQGAGPTSSYNSPLHF.

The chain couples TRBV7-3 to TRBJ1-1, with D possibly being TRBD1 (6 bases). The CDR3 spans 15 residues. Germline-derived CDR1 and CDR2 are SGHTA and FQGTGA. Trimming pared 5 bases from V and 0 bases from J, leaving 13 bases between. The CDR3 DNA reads TGTGCCAGCAGCCCCTCCGGGACACTGAACACTGAAGCTTTCTTT. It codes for CASSPSGTLNTEAFF.

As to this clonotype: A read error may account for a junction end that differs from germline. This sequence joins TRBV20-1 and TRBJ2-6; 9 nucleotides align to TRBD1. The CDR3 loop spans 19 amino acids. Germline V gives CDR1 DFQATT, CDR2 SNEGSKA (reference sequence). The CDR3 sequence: CGARAGGGQGDSGANVLTF. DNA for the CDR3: TGCGGTGCTAGAGCTGGTGGGGGACAGGGTGACTCTGGGGCCAACGTCCTGACTTTC.

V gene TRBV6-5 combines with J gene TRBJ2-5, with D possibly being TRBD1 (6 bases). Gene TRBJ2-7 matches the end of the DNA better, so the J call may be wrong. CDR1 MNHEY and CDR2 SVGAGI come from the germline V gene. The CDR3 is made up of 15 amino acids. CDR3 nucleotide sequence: TGTGCCAGCAGTTACTCTGGGACAAGGCTCTACGAGCAGTACTTC. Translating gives CASSYSGTRLYEQYF.

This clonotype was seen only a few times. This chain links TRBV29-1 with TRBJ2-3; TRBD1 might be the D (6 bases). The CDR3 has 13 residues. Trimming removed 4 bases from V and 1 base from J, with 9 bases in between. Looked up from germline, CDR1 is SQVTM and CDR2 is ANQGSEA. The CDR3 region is CSVVDSRTDTQYF. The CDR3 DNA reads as TGCAGCGTTGTGGACAGCCGCACAGATACGCAGTATTTT.

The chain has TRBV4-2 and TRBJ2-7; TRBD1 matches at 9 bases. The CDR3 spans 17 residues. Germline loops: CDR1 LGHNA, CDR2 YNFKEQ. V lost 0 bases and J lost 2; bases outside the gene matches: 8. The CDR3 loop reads CASSQEQTGGTAYEQYF. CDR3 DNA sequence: TGTGCCAGCAGCCAAGAGCAGACAGGGGGAACCGCCTACGAGCAGTACTTC.

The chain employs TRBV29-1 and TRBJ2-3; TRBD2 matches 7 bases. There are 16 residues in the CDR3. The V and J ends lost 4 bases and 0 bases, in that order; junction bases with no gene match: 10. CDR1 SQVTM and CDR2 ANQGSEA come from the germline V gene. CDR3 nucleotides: TGCAGCGTTGGGGGCCCGCGGCGGGGGAGCACAGATACGCAGTATTTT. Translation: CSVGGPRRGSTDTQYF.

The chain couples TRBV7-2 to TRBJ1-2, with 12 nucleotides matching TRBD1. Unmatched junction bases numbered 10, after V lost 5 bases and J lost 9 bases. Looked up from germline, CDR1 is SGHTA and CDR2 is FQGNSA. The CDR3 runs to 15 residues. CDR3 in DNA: TGTGCCAGCAGCGTAGGGACAGGGGGCATTGGTAGCTACACCTTC. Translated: CASSVGTGGIGSYTF. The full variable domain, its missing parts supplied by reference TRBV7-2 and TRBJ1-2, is GAGVSQSPSNKVTEKGKDVELRCDPISGHTALYWYRQSLGQGLEFLIYFQGNSAPDKSGLPSDRFSAERTGGSVSTLTIQRTQQEDSAVYLCASSVGTGGIGSYTFGSGTRLTVV.

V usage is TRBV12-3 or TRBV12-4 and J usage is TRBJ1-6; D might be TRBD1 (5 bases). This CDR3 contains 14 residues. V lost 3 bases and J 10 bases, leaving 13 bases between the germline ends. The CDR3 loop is CASSFQGLRSPLHF. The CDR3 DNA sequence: TGTGCCAGCAGTTTCCAGGGTTTACGGTCACCCCTCCACTTT.

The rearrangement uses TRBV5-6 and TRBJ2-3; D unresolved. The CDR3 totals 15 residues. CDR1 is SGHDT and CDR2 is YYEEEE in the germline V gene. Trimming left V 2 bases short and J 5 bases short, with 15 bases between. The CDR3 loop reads CASSFSTLWGDTQYF. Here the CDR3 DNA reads TGTGCCAGCAGCTTTTCCACCCTTTGGGGAGATACGCAGTATTTT.

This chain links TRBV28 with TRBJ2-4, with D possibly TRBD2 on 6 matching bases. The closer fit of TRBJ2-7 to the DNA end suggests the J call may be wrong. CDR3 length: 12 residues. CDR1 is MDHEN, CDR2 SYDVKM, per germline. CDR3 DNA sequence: TGTGCCAGCAGTCACCAGGGAGGCGAGCAGTACTTC. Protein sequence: CASSHQGGEQYF.

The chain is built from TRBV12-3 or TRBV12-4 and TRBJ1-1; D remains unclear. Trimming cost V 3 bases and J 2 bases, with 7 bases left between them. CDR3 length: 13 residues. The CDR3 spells CASSFRGNTEAFF. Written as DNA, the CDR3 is TGTGCCAGCAGTTTCCGGGGTAACACTGAAGCTTTCTTT.

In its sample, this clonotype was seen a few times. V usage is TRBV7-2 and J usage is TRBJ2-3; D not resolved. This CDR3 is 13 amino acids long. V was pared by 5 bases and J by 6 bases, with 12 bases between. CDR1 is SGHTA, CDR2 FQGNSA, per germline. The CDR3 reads CASSRADRDTQYF. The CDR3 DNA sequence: TGTGCCAGCAGCCGGGCGGATAGGGATACGCAGTATTTT. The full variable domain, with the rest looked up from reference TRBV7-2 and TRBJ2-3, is GAGVSQSPSNKVTEKGKDVELRCDPISGHTALYWYRQSLGQGLEFLIYFQGNSAPDKSGLPSDRFSAERTGGSVSTLTIQRTQQEDSAVYLCASSRADRDTQYFGPGTRLTVL.

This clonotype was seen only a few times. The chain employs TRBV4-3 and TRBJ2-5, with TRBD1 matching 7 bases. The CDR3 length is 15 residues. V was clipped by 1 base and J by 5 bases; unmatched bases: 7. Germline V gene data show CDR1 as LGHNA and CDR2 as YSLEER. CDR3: CASSQALGGGETQYF. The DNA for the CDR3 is TGCGCCAGCAGCCAAGCATTAGGGGGCGGGGAGACCCAGTACTTC.

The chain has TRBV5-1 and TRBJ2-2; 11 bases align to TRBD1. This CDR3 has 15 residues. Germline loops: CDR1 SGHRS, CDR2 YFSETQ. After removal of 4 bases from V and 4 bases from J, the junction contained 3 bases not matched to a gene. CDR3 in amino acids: CASSPGQGVTGELFF. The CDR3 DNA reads TGCGCCAGCAGCCCGGGACAGGGGGTCACCGGGGAGCTGTTTTTT.

The CDR3 nucleotides read TGTGCCAGCAGTGACTCGACGTCCCTGTACAATGAGCAGTTCTTC. It translates to CASSDSTSLYNEQFF. The J gene is TRBJ2-1, the V gene TRBV6-4; no clear D gene. The CDR3 covers 15 residues. Germline V gene lookup returns CDR1 MRHNA and CDR2 SNTAGT. Trimming took 0 bases from V and 4 from J, leaving 10 bases between them.

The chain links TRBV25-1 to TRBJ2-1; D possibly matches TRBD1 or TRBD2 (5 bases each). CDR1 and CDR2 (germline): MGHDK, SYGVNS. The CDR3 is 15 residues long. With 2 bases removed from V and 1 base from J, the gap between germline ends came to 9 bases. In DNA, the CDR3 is TGTGCCAGCAGTGAAACGGGGCGATCCTACAATGAGCAGTTCTTC. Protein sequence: CASSETGRSYNEQFF.

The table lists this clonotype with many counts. The CDR3 spells CASSLGQGKNIQYF. The CDR3 bases are TGTGCCAGCAGCTTGGGACAGGGTAAAAACATTCAGTACTTC. The V call is TRBV7-9, the J call TRBJ2-4; TRBD1 matches 9 bases. V shed 3 bases and J 4 bases; nucleotides not matched to a gene: 1. Germline CDR1 and CDR2: SEHNR and FQNEAQ (reference sequence). The CDR3 has 14 residues.

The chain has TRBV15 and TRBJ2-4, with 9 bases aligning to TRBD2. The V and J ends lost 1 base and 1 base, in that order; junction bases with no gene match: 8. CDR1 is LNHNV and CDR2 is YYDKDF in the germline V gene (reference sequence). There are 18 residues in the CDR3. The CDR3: CATSRVLVSGGAKNIQYF. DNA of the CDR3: TGTGCCACCAGCAGAGTTTTGGTCAGCGGGGGGGCCAAAAACATTCAGTACTTC.

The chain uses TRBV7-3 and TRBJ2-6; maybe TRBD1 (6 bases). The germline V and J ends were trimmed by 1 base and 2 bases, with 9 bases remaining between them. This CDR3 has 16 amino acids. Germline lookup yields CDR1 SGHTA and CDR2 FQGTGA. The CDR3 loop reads CASSLMAGAGANVLTF. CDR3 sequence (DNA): TGTGCCAGCAGCTTAATGGCAGGGGCTGGGGCCAACGTCCTGACTTTC. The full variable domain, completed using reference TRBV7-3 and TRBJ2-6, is GAGVSQTPSNKVTEKGKYVELRCDPISGHTALYWYRQSLGQGPEFLIYFQGTGAADDSGLPNDRFFAVRPEGSVSTLKIQRTERGDSAVYLCASSLMAGAGANVLTFGAGSRLTVL.

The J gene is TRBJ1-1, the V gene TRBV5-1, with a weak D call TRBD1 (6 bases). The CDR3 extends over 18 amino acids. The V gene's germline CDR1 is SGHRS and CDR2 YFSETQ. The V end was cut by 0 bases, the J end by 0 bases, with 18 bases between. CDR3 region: CASSLALGQKDMNTEAFF. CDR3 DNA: TGCGCCAGCAGCTTGGCCCTCGGACAGAAAGATATGAACACTGAAGCTTTCTTT.